This T cell receptor (beta chain) was identified during a study of shared T cell receptors in the human thymus. Germline V CDR1 and CDR2: MDHEN, SYDVKM. The CDR3 extends over 15 amino acids. The ends were cut back, 2 bases at V and 0 bases at J, with 8 bases in the middle. Measured with immunoSEQ multiplex PCR; TCRdb has only the in-frame clones, and not every one. Of hundreds of thousands of clones detected, around three quarters appear once; the ten largest clones hold more than 0.01%. This sample was also put to use in a study of human thymus T cells. This second study notes: Infants served as donors; they were healthy and Finnish and were having corrective surgery for congenital heart defects. In corrective heart surgery, resections were taken, and these provided the thymus tissue. V and J genes seemed to be used with bias in thymic and blood repertoires. Related research reported highly overlapping thymic repertoires among unrelated individuals.

Sequenced: thymocytes. The gene calls are TRBV28 and TRBJ2-1; D gene uncertain. This clonotype was obtained from a boy less than two years old with a congenital heart defect. The CDR3 protein is CASSLGSSSYNEQFF. Written as DNA, the CDR3 is TGTGCCAGCAGTTTAGGGTCTAGCTCCTACAATGAGCAGTTCTTC.